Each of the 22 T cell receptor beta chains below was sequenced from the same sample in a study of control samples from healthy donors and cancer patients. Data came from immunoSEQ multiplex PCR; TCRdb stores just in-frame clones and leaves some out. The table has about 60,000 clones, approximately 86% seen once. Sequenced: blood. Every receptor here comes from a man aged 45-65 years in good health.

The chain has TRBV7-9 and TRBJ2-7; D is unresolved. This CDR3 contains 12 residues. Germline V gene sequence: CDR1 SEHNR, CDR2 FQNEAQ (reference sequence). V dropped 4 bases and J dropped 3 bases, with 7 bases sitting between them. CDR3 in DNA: TGTGCCAGCAGCTCTGAGCGCTACGAGCAGTACTTC. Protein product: CASSSERYEQYF. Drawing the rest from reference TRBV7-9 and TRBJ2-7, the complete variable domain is DTGVSQNPRHKITKRGQNVTFRCDPISEHNRLYWYRQTLGQGPEFLTYFQNEAQLEKSRLLSDRFSAERPKGSFSTLEIQRTEQGDSAMYLCASSSERYEQYFGPGTRLTVT.

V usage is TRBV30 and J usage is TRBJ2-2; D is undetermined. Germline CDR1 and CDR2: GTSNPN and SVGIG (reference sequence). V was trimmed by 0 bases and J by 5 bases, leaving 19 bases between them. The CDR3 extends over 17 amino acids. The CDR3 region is CAWSVQGAQKGTGELFF. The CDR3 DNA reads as TGTGCCTGGAGTGTCCAAGGAGCTCAGAAGGGAACCGGGGAGCTGTTTTTT.

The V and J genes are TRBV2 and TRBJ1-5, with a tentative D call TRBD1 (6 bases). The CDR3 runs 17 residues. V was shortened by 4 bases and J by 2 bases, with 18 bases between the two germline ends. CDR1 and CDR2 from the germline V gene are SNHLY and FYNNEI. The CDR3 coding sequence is TGTGCCAGCAGTGTGGGCAGGGGCCGCGGGGGCAATCAGCCCCAGCATTTT. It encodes CASSVGRGRGGNQPQHF.

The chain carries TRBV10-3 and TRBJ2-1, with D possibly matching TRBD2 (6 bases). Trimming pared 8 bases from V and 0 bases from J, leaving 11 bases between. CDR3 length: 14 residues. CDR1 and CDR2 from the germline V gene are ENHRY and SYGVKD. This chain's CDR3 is CAIVRDSSYNEQFF. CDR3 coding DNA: TGTGCCATCGTCCGGGACTCCTCCTACAATGAGCAGTTCTTC.

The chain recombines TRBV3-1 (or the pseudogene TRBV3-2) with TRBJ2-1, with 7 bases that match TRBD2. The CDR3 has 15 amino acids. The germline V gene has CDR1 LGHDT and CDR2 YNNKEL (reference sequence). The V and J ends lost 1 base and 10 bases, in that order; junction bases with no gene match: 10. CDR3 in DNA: TGTGCCAGCAGCCAAGGTTACGGCGGGAGCTGGGAGCAGTTCTTC. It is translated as CASSQGYGGSWEQFF.

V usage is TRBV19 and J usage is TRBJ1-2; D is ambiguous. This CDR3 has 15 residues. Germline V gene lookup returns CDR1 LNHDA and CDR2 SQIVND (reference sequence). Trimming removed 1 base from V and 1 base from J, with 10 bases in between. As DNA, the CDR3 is TGTGCCAGTAGTATAGGGCAGCAGTATAACTATGGCTACACCTTC. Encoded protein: CASSIGQQYNYGYTF. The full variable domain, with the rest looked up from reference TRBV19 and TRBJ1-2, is DGGITQSPKYLFRKEGQNVTLSCEQNLNHDAMYWYRQDPGQGLRLIYYSQIVNDFQKGDIAEGYSVSREKKESFPLTVTSAQKNPTAFYLCASSIGQQYNYGYTFGSGTRLTVV.

The CDR3 nucleotides read TGTGCCAGTAGTCTAGTCGGGGGGAACACTGAAGCTTTCTTT. It translates to CASSLVGGNTEAFF. The chain uses TRBV19 and TRBJ1-1; D may be TRBD1 (5 bases). The CDR3 is 14 amino acids. The V and J ends lost 5 bases and 1 base respectively, with 11 bases between them. CDR1 LNHDA and CDR2 SQIVND come from the germline V gene (reference sequence).

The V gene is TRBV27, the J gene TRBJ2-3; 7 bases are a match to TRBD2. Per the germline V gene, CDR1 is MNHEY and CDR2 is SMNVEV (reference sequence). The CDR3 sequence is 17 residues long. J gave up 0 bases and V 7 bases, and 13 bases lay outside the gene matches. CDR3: CASIPGGSTLSTDTQYF. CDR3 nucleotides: TGTGCCAGCATCCCAGGCGGGAGCACCCTTAGCACAGATACGCAGTATTTT.

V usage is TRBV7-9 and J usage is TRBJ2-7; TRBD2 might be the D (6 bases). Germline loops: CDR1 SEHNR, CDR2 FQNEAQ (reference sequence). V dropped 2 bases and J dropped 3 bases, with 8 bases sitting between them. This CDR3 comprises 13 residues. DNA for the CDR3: TGTGCCAGCAGCTTATTAGCGGACTACGAGCAGTACTTC. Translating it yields CASSLLADYEQYF.

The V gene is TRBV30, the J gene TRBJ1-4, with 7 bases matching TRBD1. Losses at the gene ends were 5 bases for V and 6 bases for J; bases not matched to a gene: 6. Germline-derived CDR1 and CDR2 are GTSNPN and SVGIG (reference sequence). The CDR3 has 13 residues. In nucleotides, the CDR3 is TGTGCCTGGGGACAGGTTCTAGATGAAAAACTGTTTTTT. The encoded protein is CAWGQVLDEKLFF.

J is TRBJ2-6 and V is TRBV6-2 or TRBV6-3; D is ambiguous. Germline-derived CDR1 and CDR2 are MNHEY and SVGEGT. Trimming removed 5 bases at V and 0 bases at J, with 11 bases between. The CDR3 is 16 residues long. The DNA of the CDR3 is TGTGCCAGCAGTCCGTTTTCCAGCTCTGGGGCCAACGTCCTGACTTTC. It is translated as CASSPFSSSGANVLTF.

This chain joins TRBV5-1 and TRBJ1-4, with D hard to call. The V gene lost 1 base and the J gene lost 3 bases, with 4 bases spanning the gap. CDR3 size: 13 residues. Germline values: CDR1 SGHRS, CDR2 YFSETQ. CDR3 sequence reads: CASSLSSNEKLFF. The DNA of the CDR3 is TGCGCCAGCAGCTTGTCTTCTAATGAAAAACTGTTTTTT.

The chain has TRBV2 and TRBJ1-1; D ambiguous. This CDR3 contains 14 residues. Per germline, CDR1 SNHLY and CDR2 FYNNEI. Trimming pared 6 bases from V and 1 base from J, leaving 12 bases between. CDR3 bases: TGTGCCAGCAGCCGAGTAGGAACGAACACTGAAGCTTTCTTT. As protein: CASSRVGTNTEAFF.

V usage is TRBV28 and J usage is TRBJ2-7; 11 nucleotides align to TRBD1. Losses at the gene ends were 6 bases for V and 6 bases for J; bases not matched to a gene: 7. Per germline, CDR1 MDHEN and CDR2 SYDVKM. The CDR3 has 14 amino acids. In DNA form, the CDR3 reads TGTGCCAGCAGCCTCGGACAGGGGGCGGCCGAGCAGTACTTC. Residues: CASSLGQGAAEQYF.

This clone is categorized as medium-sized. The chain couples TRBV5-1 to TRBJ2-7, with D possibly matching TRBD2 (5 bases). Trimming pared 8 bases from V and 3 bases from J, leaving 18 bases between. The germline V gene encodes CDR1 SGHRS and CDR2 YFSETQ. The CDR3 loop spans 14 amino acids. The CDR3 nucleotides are TGCGCCAGGAGCCCGAGGGAGACTCGCTACGAGCAGTACTTC. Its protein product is CARSPRETRYEQYF.

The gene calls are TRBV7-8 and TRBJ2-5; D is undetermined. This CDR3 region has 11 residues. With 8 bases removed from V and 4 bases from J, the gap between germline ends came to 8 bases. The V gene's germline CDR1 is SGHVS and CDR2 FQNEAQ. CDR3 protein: CASPAGETQYF. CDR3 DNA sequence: TGTGCCAGCCCGGCTGGAGAGACCCAGTACTTC.

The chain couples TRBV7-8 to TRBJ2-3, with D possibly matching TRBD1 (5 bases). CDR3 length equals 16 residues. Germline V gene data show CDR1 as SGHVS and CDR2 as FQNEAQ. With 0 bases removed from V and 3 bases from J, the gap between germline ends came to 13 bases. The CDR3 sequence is CASSLAPQGNTDTQYF. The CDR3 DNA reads TGTGCCAGCAGCTTAGCGCCCCAGGGAAATACAGATACGCAGTATTTT.

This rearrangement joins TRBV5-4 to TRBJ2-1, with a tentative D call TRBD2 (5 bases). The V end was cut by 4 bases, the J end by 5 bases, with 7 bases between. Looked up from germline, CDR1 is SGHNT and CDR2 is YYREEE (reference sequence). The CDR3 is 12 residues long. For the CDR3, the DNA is TGTGCCAGCAGCCCCGGGAACAATGAGCAGTTCTTC. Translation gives CASSPGNNEQFF.

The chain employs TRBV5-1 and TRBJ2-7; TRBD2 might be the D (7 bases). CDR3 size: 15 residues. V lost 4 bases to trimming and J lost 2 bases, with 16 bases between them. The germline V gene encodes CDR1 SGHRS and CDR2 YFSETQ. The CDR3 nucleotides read TGCGCCAGCAGCACCTCGGGGGGCTTCCCCTACGAGCAGTACTTC. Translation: CASSTSGGFPYEQYF.

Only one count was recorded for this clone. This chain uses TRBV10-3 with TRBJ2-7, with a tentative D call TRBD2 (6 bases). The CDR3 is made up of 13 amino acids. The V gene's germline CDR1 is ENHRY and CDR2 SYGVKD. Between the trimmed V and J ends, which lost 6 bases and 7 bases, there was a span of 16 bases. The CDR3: CAIRGWGGKEQYF. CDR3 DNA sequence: TGTGCCATCAGGGGGTGGGGCGGGAAAGAGCAGTACTTC.

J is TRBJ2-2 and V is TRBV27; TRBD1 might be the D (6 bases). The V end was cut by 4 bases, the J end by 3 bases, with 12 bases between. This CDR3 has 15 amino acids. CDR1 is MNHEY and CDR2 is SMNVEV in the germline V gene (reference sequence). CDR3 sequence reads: CASSSRQEDTGELFF. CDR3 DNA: TGTGCCAGCAGTTCCAGACAGGAGGACACCGGGGAGCTGTTTTTT.

The CDR3 here is CASSLGRGTEAFF. The CDR3 DNA reads TGTGCCAGCAGCCTGGGCAGGGGGACTGAAGCTTTCTTT. The rearrangement joins TRBV28 to TRBJ1-1; TRBD1 aligns across 7 bases. This CDR3 is built from 13 residues. Germline V gene data show CDR1 as MDHEN and CDR2 as SYDVKM. V lost 6 bases to trimming and J lost 5 bases; unmatched junction nucleotides: 6.